A selection of T cell receptor beta chains follows, all from one sample in a study of post-analysis software for immune sequencing data. TCRdb reprocessed the PCR reads with MiXCR, giving one entry per CDR3 protein. Among roughly 580,000 distinct CDR3 sequences listed, around 47% were seen once. What was sequenced was blood. These receptors came from a girl aged 5 to 17 with multiple sclerosis. Each CDR3 is given with its conserved first and last residue. A D gene is named only where the DNA matches it firmly. Clone sizes are given selectively: once, few, many, or a class where the clone is expanded.

>TRBJ2-3|.|TRBD2|15|TRBV12-3/TRBV12-4
TGTGCCAGCAGTTCTTACCGAGCGGGAACGGATACGCAGTATTTT
CASSSYRAGTDTQYF
>TRBJ2-7|.|.|14|TRBV13
TGTGCCAGCAGCACGACCCGGACATCCTACGGGCAGTACTTC
CASSTTRTSYGQYF
>TRBJ1-5|few|.|15|TRBV5-1
TGCGCCAGCAGCTCTGGACTGGACGTGGCTCAGCCCCAGCATTTT
CASSSGLDVAQPQHF
>TRBJ1-4|.|.|15|TRBV5-1
TGCGCCAGCAGCTTGTCCGTTACAACTAATGAAAAACTGTTTTTT
CASSLSVTTNEKLFF
>TRBJ2-7|.|.|13|TRBV20-1
TGCAGTGCTAGCGGAGACCACTTCTACGAGCAGTACTTC
CSASGDHFYEQYF
>TRBJ2-7|.|.|13|TRBV5-1
TGCGCCAGCAGCCCGCTTGGGGGGTACGAGCAGTACTTC
CASSPLGGYEQYF
>TRBJ2-3|.|TRBD1|15|TRBV20-1
TGCAGTGCGAGATCCGGGACAGTTAGCACAGATACGCAGTATTTT
CSARSGTVSTDTQYF
>TRBJ2-7|.|.|12|TRBV7-9
TGTGCCAGCAGCTTGATGACTTACGAGCAGTACTTC
CASSLMTYEQYF
>TRBJ2-7|.|.|14|TRBV7-9
TGTGCCAGCAGCCCGGACAGATATAACTACGAGCAGTACTTC
CASSPDRYNYEQYF
>TRBJ1-2|.|.|16|TRBV12-3/TRBV12-4
TGTGCCAGCAGTTTTGGCAGGGAGAAGGCTAACTATGGCTACACCTTC
CASSFGREKANYGYTF
>TRBJ2-7|.|TRBD2|13|TRBV29-1
TGCAGCGTCTGGGCTAGCGGCTCCTACGAGCAGTACTTC
CSVWASGSYEQYF
>TRBJ2-4|few|.|14|TRBV3-1
TGTGCCAGCAGCCAAGGGCCCGGGGAAAACATTCAGTACTTC
CASSQGPGENIQYF
>TRBJ2-1|.|.|17|TRBV27
TGTGCCAGCAGTTTCCTAACGGGGGGACACCCCAACGATGAGCAGTTCTTC
CASSFLTGGHPNDEQFF
>TRBJ1-2|.|.|15|TRBV12-3/TRBV12-4
TGTGCCAGCAGTTTTCTTAGTGGCAGAGACTATGGCTACACCTTC
CASSFLSGRDYGYTF
>TRBJ2-5|.|TRBD2|15|TRBV12-3/TRBV12-4
TGTGCCAGCAGCTGGACTAGCGGGAGTCAAGAGACCCAGTACTTC
CASSWTSGSQETQYF
>TRBJ2-7|.|.|15|TRBV4-1
TGCGCCAGCAGCCAAAGGGGTAGCAGAGCCTACGAGCAGTACTTC
CASSQRGSRAYEQYF
>TRBJ2-3|few|TRBD2|15|TRBV12-3/TRBV12-4
TGTGCCAGCAGAGGACCCGGGACTAGCGTCGATACGCAGTATTTT
CASRGPGTSVDTQYF
>TRBJ2-5|few|.|14|TRBV7-3
TGTGCCAGCAGCTTAACGGCGGGTGCGGAGACCCAGTACTTC
CASSLTAGAETQYF
>TRBJ1-5|.|.|13|TRBV20-1
TGCAGTGCTTCTATATATAGCAATCAGCCCCAGCATTTT
CSASIYSNQPQHF
>TRBJ1-5|few|.|15|TRBV5-1
TGCGCCAGCAGCTTGGGGACCCTCGGCGATCAGCCCCAGCATTTT
CASSLGTLGDQPQHF
>TRBJ2-1|.|.|12|TRBV12-3/TRBV12-4
TGTGCCAGCGAAGGCTCCTACAATGAGCAGTTCTTC
CASEGSYNEQFF
>TRBJ2-1|.|TRBD2|16|TRBV19
TGTGCCAGTAGTAGGTCCTCTAGCGGGGGGGCCCATGAGCAGTTCTTC
CASSRSSSGGAHEQFF
>TRBJ2-5|.|TRBD1|16|TRBV24-1
TGTGCCACCAGTGATTACCCAGGACAGGGAGACGAGACCCAGTACTTC
CATSDYPGQGDETQYF
>TRBJ1-1|.|.|13|TRBV12-3/TRBV12-4
TGTGCCAGCAGTTTTGCAGGGATCACTGAAGCTTTCTTT
CASSFAGITEAFF
>TRBJ2-3|.|TRBD2|20|TRBV11-2
TGTGCCAGCAGCCGGCTGACCGGGACTAGCGGGAGAGGGGGCACAGATACGCAGTATTTT
CASSRLTGTSGRGGTDTQYF
>TRBJ1-1|.|.|15|TRBV13
TGTGCCAGCAGCTTGAACCGGGACGGGAACACTGAAGCTTTCTTT
CASSLNRDGNTEAFF
>TRBJ1-1|.|.|14|TRBV9
TGTGCCAGCAGCGACAGGGATCTAAATACTGAAGCTTTCTTT
CASSDRDLNTEAFF
>TRBJ2-7|.|.|14|TRBV12-3/TRBV12-4
TGTGCCAGCAGGGCCCCTGGACTTTCCTACGAGCAGTACTTC
CASRAPGLSYEQYF
>TRBJ2-1|.|TRBD2|12|TRBV20-1
TGCAGTGCTAGAGCGGGGGGGGGTGAGCAGTTCTTC
CSARAGGGEQFF
>TRBJ2-7|few|TRBD2|15|TRBV5-1
TGCGCCAGCACCACCGGTCGGGGGGGGTTCCACGAGCAGTACTTC
CASTTGRGGFHEQYF
>TRBJ2-1|.|.|15|TRBV11-2
TGTGCCAGCAGTCCGGTGGCGCCCTCCTACAATGAGCAGTTCTTC
CASSPVAPSYNEQFF
>TRBJ2-7|few|TRBD2|14|TRBV6-6
TGTGCCAGCAGCCCGACTCCGGCGGGGGGGGAGCAGTACTTC
CASSPTPAGGEQYF
>TRBJ1-2|few|.|13|TRBV3-1
TGTGCCAGCAGCCAAGTGGATAACCATGGCTACACCTTC
CASSQVDNHGYTF
>TRBJ1-2|.|.|14|TRBV7-9
TGTGCCAGCAGCGTTTCATCAGGGTTCTATGGCTACACCTTC
CASSVSSGFYGYTF
>TRBJ2-1|.|.|15|TRBV3-1
TGTGCCAGCAGCCAAGATCACGGGGGTGGGAATGAGCAGTTCTTC
CASSQDHGGGNEQFF
>TRBJ2-4|.|.|16|TRBV6-5
TGTGCCAGCAGTTACTCATACTCTCGATCCAAAAACATTCAGTACTTC
CASSYSYSRSKNIQYF
>TRBJ1-6|.|.|13|TRBV5-1
TGCGCCAGCAACGGCAGTCCCGGCTCACCCCTCCACTTT
CASNGSPGSPLHF
>TRBJ1-5|few|.|14|TRBV12-3/TRBV12-4
TGTGCCAGCAGTCCGCAGGGTCCTCGTCAGCCCCAGCATTTT
CASSPQGPRQPQHF
>TRBJ1-6|.|.|17|TRBV12-3/TRBV12-4
TGTGCCAGCAGACGGAGGAGCCGGACCTACTATAATTCACCCCTCCACTTT
CASRRRSRTYYNSPLHF
>TRBJ2-6|.|.|14|TRBV20-1
TGCAGTGCTCCTCGGGGAAGTGGGGTCAACGTCCTGACTTTC
CSAPRGSGVNVLTF
>TRBJ1-2|few|.|12|TRBV25-1
TGTGCCAGCAGTGAACATAACTATGGCTACACCTTC
CASSEHNYGYTF
>TRBJ1-2|.|.|13|TRBV29-1
TGCAGCGTTGAGGCCACAGAAATCCATGGCTACACCTTC
CSVEATEIHGYTF
>TRBJ2-1|.|TRBD2|13|TRBV29-1
TGCAGTGGGAGGGAAGGGTCCTACAATGAGCAGTTCTTC
CSGREGSYNEQFF
>TRBJ2-1|few|.|15|TRBV5-1
TGCGCCAGCAGCTTGGAGCACAGAGACGGGAATGAGCAGTTCTTC
CASSLEHRDGNEQFF
>TRBJ2-5|.|TRBD2|16|TRBV7-9
TGTGCCAGCACTCACGAAGGGGCTAGCGGCCAAGAGACCCAGTACTTC
CASTHEGASGQETQYF
>TRBJ1-5|once|TRBD1|15|TRBV4-1
TGCGCCAGCAGTAAGCGACAGGGGGCTGATCAGCCCCAGCATTTT
CASSKRQGADQPQHF
>TRBJ2-7|few|TRBD2|16|TRBV20-1
TGCAGTGCTAGACCATTGGGGACTAGCGGAAATTACGAGCAGTACTTC
CSARPLGTSGNYEQYF
>TRBJ2-1|.|.|12|TRBV29-1
TGCAGCGTAGGGACGGTCTACAATGAGCAGTTCTTC
CSVGTVYNEQFF
>TRBJ2-3|.|.|17|TRBV12-3/TRBV12-4
TGTGCCAGCAGTTTAGCTACCGGACAACTCACCGCAGATACGCAGTATTTT
CASSLATGQLTADTQYF
>TRBJ2-6|few|.|16|TRBV12-3/TRBV12-4
TGTGCCAGCTTGCCTTCAAATCCATCTGGGGCCAACGTCCTGACTTTC
CASLPSNPSGANVLTF
>TRBJ2-2|.|.|15|TRBV6-6
TGTGCCAGCAGAAGCCGGGACCCAGGGCCCGGGGAGCTGTTTTTT
CASRSRDPGPGELFF
>TRBJ2-3|.|TRBD2|16|TRBV5-1
TGCGCCAGCAGCTTGGTCTCTAGCGGGGGAACAGATACGCAGTATTTT
CASSLVSSGGTDTQYF
>TRBJ2-7|.|TRBD2|13|TRBV5-1
TGCGCCAGCAGCTTGGCCGGGGAGGGTCATCAGTACTTC
CASSLAGEGHQYF
>TRBJ2-7|.|.|14|TRBV2
TGTGCCACCCAGACAGACGACTTCCCCTACGAGCAGTACTTC
CATQTDDFPYEQYF
>TRBJ1-2|.|.|13|TRBV11-3
TGTGCCAGCAGCCAGGCGGATGGCTATGGCTACACCTTC
CASSQADGYGYTF
>TRBJ2-1|few|.|12|TRBV6-5
TGTGCCAGCAGTGCCATCAGGGGTGAGCAGTTCTTC
CASSAIRGEQFF
>TRBJ2-1|.|TRBD2|19|TRBV20-1
TGCAGTGCTAGGGGGACCGGGACTAGCGGGAGAATAACGTACAATGAGCAGTTCTTC
CSARGTGTSGRITYNEQFF
>TRBJ1-2|.|.|13|TRBV13
TGTGCCAGCAGCTTAAGGGGCTCCAATGGCTACACCTTC
CASSLRGSNGYTF
>TRBJ1-1|.|.|14|TRBV3-1
TGTGCCAGCAGCCAAGATACCGGGATCACTGAAGCTTTCTTT
CASSQDTGITEAFF
>TRBJ2-5|few|.|11|TRBV20-1
TGCAGTGTGCTACGGGGTGAGACCCAGTACTTC
CSVLRGETQYF